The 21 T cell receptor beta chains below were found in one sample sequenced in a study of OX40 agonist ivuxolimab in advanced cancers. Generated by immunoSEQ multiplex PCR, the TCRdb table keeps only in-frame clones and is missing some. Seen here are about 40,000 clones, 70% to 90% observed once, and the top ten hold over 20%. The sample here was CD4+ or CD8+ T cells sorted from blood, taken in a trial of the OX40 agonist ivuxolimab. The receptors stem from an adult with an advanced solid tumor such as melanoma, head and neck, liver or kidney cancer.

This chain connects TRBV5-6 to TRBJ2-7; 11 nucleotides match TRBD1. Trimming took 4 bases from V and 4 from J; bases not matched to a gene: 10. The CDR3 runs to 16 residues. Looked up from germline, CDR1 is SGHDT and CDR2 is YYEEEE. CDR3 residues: CASSSRPGTGGYEQYF. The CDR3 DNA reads TGTGCCAGCAGCAGCCGGCCCGGGACAGGGGGTTACGAGCAGTACTTC.

The CDR3 region is CASSLRWPWKPQHF. CDR3 DNA: TGCGCCAGCAGCTTGAGGTGGCCTTGGAAGCCCCAGCATTTT. This rearrangement joins TRBV5-1 to TRBJ1-5; no clear D. The germline V and J ends were trimmed by 1 base and 8 bases, with 13 bases remaining between them. The CDR3 has 14 residues. Germline values: CDR1 SGHRS, CDR2 YFSETQ. Combining the CDR3 with reference TRBV5-1 and TRBJ1-5 gives the whole variable domain KAGVTQTPRYLIKTRGQQVTLSCSPISGHRSVSWYQQTPGQGLQFLFEYFSETQRNKGNFPGRFSGRQFSNSRSEMNVSTLELGDSALYLCASSLRWPWKPQHFGDGTRLSIL.

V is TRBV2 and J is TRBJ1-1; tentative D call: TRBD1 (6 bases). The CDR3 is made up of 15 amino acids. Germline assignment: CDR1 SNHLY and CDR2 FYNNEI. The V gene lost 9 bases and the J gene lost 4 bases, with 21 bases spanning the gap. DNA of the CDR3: TGTGCCAGACTAAACCAGGACAGCGTCACCACTGAAGCTTTCTTT. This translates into CARLNQDSVTTEAFF. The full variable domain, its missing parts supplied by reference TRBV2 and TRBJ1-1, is EPEVTQTPSHQVTQMGQEVILRCVPISNHLYFYWYRQILGQKVEFLVSFYNNEISEKSEIFDDQFSVERPDGSNFTLKIRSTKLEDSAMYFCARLNQDSVTTEAFFGQGTRLTVV.

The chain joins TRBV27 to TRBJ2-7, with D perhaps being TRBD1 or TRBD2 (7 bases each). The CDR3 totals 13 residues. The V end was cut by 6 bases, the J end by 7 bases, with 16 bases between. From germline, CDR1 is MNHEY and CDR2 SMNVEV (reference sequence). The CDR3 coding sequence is TGTGCCAGCAGCCTCAGCCAGGGGGGGGAGCAGTACTTC. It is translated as CASSLSQGGEQYF.

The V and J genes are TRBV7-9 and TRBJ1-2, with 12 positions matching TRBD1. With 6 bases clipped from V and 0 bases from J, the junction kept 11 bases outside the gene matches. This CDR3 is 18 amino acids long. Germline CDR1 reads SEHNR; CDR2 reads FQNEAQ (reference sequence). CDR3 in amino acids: CASSLPGQGASTNYGYTF. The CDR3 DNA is TGTGCCAGCAGTTTACCGGGACAGGGGGCGTCGACTAACTATGGCTACACCTTC.

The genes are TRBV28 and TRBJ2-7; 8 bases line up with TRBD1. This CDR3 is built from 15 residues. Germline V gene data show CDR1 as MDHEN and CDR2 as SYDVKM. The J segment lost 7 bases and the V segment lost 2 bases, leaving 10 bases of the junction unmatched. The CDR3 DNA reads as TGTGCCAGCAGTTTACCGGAGGACAGGGTAGGGGAGCAGTACTTC. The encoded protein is CASSLPEDRVGEQYF.

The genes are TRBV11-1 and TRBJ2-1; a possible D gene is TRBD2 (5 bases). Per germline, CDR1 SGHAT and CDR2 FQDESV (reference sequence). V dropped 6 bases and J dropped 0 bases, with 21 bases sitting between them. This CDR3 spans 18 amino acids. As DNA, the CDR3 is TGTGCCAGCAGTCAAAAGATTCGAAGCGGCAGCTCCTACAATGAGCAGTTCTTC. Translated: CASSQKIRSGSSYNEQFF.

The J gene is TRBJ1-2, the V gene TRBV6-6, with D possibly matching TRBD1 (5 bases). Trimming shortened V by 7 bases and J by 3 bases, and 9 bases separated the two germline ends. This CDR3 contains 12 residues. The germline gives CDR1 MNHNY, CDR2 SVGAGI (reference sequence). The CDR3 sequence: CASTEGDYGYTF. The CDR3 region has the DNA TGTGCCAGCACCGAAGGGGACTATGGCTACACCTTC.

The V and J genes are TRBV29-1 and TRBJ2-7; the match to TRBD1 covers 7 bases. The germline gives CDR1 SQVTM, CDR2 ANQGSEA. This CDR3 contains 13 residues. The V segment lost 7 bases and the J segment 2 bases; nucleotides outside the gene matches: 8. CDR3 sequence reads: CSARGGLAYEQYF. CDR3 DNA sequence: TGCAGCGCCCGAGGGGGCCTTGCCTACGAGCAGTACTTC.

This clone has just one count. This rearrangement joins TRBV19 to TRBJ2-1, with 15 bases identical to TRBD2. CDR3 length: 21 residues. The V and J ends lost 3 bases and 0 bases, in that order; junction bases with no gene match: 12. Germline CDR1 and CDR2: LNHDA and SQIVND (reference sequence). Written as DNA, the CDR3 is TGTGCCAGTAGTATGCCCCGGGGATGGGGACTAGCGGGAGGCTCCTACAATGAGCAGTTCTTC. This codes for CASSMPRGWGLAGGSYNEQFF.

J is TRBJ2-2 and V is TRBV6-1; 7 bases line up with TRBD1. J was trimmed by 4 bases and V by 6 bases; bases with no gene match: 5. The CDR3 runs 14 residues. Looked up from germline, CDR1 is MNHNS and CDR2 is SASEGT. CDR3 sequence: CASSPTGPTGELFF. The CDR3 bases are TGTGCCAGCAGCCCGACAGGGCCCACCGGGGAGCTGTTTTTT.

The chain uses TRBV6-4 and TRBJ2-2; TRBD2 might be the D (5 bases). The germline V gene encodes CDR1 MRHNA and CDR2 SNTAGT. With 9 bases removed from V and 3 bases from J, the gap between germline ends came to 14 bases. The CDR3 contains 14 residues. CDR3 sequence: CASSGGGDTGELFF. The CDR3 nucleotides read TGTGCCAGTTCCGGAGGCGGCGACACCGGGGAGCTGTTTTTT.

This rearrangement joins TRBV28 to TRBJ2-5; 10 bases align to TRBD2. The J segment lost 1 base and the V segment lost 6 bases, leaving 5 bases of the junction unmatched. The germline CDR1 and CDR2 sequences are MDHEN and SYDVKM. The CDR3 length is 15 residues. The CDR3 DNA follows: TGTGCCAGCAGGGATAGCGGGAGGTCCCAAGAGACCCAGTACTTC. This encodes CASRDSGRSQETQYF.

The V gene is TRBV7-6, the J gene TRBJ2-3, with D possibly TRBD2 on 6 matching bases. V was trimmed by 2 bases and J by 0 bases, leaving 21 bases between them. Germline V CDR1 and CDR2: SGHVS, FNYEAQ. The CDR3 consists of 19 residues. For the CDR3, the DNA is TGTGCCAGCAGCTTATATAGTAGCGGAACTCTGGGAAGCACAGATACGCAGTATTTT. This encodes CASSLYSSGTLGSTDTQYF.

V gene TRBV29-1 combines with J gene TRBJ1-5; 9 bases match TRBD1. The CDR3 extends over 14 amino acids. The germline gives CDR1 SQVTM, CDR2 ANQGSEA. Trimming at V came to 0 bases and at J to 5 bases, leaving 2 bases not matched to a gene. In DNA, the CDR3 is TGCAGCGTTGAAGAGGGACAGGGCGATCAGCCCCAGCATTTT. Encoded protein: CSVEEGQGDQPQHF.

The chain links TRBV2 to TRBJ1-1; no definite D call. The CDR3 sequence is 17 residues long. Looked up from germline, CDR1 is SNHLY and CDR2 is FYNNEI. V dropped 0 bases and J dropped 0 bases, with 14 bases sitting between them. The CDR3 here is CASSEALHPDLNTEAFF. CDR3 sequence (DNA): TGTGCCAGCAGTGAAGCGCTCCACCCGGACTTGAACACTGAAGCTTTCTTT.

CDR3 DNA sequence: TGTGCCACCAGCAAGGGGGACACTCTCTACGAGCAGTACTTC. It is translated as CATSKGDTLYEQYF. The V gene is TRBV15, the J gene TRBJ2-7; D may be TRBD1 (6 bases). The CDR3 sequence is 14 residues long. V lost 4 bases and J lost 3, with 13 bases in between. CDR1 and CDR2 from the germline V gene are LNHNV and YYDKDF (reference sequence).

The CDR3 nucleotides read TGTGCCAGCAGCATCGGGTTTGGGAACAATGAGCAGTTCTTC. Protein: CASSIGFGNNEQFF. The chain has TRBV11-2 and TRBJ2-1; the D is unclear. Germline CDR1 reads SGHAT; CDR2 reads FQNNGV. The CDR3 sequence is 14 residues long. The V end lost 5 bases, the J end lost 5 bases, and 13 bases lay between the germline ends.

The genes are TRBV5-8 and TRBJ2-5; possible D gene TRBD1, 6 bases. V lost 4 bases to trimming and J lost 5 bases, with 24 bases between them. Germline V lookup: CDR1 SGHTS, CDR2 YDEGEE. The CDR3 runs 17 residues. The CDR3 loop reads CASSPPTGGRTSETQYF. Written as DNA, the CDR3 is TGTGCCAGCAGCCCCCCGACAGGCGGCCGCACCAGTGAGACCCAGTACTTC. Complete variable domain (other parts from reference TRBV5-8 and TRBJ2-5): EAGVTQSPTHLIKTRGQQATLRCSPISGHTSVYWYQQALGLGLQFLLWYDEGEERNRGNFPPRFSGRQFPNYSSELNVNALELEDSALYLCASSPPTGGRTSETQYFGPGTRLLVL.

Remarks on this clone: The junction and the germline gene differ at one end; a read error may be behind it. CDR3 bases: TGCGCCAGCAGCCACCGGCAGGGATTTCAGGCCCAGCATTTT. It encodes CASSHRQGFQAQHF. The chain links TRBV4-1 to TRBJ1-5; the D gene is possibly TRBD1 (5 bases). This CDR3 region has 14 residues. Looked up from germline, CDR1 is MGHRA and CDR2 is YSYEKL.

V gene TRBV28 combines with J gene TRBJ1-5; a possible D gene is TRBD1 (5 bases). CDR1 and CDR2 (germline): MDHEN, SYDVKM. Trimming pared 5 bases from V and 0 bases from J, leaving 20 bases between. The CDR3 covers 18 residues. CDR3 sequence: CASSLPWDLRNSNQPQHF. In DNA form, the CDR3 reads TGTGCCAGCAGTCTCCCGTGGGACCTTAGGAATAGCAATCAGCCCCAGCATTTT.